Listed below are T cell receptor beta chains from one sample, sequenced in a study of identical twins. Via MiXCR, TCRdb re-called the 5' RACE reads, giving one row per CDR3 protein. The table shows roughly 290,000 distinct CDR3 sequences, with more than 6.5% occurring only once. The sample also formed part of further work on yellow fever vaccine responses in identical twins.

Sequencing was done on a sample of memory (CD45RO+) T cells sorted from blood. The receptors here all came from a woman younger than 30 in good health. Both conserved end residues are trimmed from each CDR3. Each record gives: D gene, V gene, CDR3 length, CDR3 protein. A D gene is named only where the DNA matches it firmly.

NA	TRBV6-6	10	ASKAGSAIQY
NA	TRBV20-1	13	SANVVANLGDEQF
NA	TRBV10-3	11	AISDRVEYEQY
NA	TRBV12-3/TRBV12-4	11	ASSLLENTEAF
NA	TRBV7-6	10	ASSPRGGGQF
TRBD2	TRBV20-1	15	SARGLAEGYKTGELF
NA	TRBV6-5	12	ASSYSGSGNTIY
NA	TRBV6-1	11	ASSETRNQPQH
NA	TRBV5-1	11	ASSFDSNQPQH
TRBD1	TRBV4-1	13	ASSQTGALNQPQH
TRBD2	TRBV19	13	ASSISSGSWNEQF
TRBD1	TRBV3-1	13	ASSRVRDSQETQY
TRBD1	TRBV5-6	13	ARSQPQGSWGEQY